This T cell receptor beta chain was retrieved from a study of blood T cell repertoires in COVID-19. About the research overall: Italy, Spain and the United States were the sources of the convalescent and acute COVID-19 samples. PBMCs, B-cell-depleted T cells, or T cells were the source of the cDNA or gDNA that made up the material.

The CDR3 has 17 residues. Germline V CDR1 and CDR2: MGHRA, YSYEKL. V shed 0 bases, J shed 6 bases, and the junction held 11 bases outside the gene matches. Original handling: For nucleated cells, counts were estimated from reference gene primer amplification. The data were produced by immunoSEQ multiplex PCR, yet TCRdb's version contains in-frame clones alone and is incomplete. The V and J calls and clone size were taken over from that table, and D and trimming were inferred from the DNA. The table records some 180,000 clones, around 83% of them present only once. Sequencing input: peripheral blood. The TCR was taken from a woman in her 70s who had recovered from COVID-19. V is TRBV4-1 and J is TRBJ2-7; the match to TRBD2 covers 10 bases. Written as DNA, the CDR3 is TGCGCCAGCAGCCAAGATTTGTCTAGCGGGGGCCAGGGCGAGCAGTACTTC. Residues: CASSQDLSSGGQGEQYF.